The entry that follows covers one T cell receptor beta chain sequence. The antigen is not known. This record belongs to a study of cytomegalovirus exposure and HLA in healthy donors. The study, taken as a whole, reports: The classifier reportedly diagnosed cytomegalovirus status with high sensitivity and specificity. Subsequent analysis showed first-cohort TCR clusters tending to co-occur in approximately 120 validation repertoires.

Sequencing was performed with immunoSEQ multiplex PCR; in TCRdb, only in-frame clones are kept and a portion is missing. This repertoire shows approximately 65,000 clones, about 92% found once; its top ten account for roughly 5.2%. The V gene lost 3 bases and the J gene lost 6 bases, with 11 bases spanning the gap. This CDR3 has 14 amino acids. The germline CDR1 and CDR2 sequences are SGHNT and YENEEA. The V and J genes are TRBV11-3 and TRBJ2-2; a possible D gene is TRBD2 (7 bases). The sequenced material came from PBMCs. The sequence came from a man younger than 35 in good health and CMV-seropositive. CDR3 coding DNA: TGTGCCAGCAGCTTGAGGGAGGGGGCCGGGGAGCTGTTTTTT. This sequence encodes CASSLREGAGELFF.